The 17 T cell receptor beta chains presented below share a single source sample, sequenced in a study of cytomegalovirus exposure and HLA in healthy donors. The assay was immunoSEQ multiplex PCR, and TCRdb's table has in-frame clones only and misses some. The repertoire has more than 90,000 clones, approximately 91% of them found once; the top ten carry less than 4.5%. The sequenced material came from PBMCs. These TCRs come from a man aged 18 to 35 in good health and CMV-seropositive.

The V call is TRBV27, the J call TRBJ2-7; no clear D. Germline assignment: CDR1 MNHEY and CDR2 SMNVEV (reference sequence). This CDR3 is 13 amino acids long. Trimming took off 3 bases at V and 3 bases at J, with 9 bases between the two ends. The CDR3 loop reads CASSFSPNYEQYF. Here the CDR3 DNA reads TGTGCCAGCAGTTTTAGCCCAAACTACGAGCAGTACTTC.

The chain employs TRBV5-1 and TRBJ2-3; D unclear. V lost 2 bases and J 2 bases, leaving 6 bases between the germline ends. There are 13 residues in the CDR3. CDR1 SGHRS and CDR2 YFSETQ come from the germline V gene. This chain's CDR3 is CASSFSITDTQYF. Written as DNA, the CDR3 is TGCGCCAGCAGCTTTTCCATCACAGATACGCAGTATTTT.

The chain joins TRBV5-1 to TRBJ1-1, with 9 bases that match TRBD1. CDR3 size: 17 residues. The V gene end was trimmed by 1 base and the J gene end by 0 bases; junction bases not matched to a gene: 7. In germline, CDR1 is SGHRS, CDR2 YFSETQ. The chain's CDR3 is CASSLSGTGWMNTEAFF. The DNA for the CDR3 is TGCGCCAGCAGCTTGTCTGGGACAGGGTGGATGAACACTGAAGCTTTCTTT.

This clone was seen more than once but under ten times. The CDR3 region is CAWSVTTGKQYF. The CDR3 DNA sequence: TGTGCCTGGAGTGTAACGACAGGGAAGCAGTACTTC. The V gene is TRBV30, the J gene TRBJ2-7, with 7 bases aligning to TRBD1. The CDR3 has 12 residues. The trim removed 0 bases at V and 8 bases at J, leaving 4 bases unmatched. Per the germline V gene, CDR1 is GTSNPN and CDR2 is SVGIG (reference sequence).

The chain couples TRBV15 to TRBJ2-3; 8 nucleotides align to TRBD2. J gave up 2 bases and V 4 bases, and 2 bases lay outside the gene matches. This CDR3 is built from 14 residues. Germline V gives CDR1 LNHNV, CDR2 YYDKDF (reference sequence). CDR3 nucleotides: TGTGCCACCAGCATGGGACTAGTCACAGATACGCAGTATTTT. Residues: CATSMGLVTDTQYF.

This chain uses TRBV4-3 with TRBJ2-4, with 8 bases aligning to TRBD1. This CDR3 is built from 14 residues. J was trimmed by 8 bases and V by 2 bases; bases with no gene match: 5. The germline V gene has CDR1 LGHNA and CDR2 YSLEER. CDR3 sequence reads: CASSQRTGLDIQYF. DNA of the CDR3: TGCGCCAGCAGCCAACGGACAGGGCTGGACATTCAGTACTTC.

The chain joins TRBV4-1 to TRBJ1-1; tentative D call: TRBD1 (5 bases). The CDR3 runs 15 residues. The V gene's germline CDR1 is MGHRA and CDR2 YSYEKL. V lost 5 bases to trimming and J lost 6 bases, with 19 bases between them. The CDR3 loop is CASSVIDSPLAEAFF. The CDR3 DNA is TGCGCCAGCAGCGTAATTGACAGTCCCTTGGCTGAAGCTTTCTTT.

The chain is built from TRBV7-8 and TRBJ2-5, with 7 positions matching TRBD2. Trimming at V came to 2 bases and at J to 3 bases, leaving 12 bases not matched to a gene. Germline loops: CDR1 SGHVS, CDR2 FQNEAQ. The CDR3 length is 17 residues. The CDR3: CASSLSMYGGIEETQYF. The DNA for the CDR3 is TGTGCCAGCAGCTTATCGATGTACGGGGGGATAGAAGAGACCCAGTACTTC.

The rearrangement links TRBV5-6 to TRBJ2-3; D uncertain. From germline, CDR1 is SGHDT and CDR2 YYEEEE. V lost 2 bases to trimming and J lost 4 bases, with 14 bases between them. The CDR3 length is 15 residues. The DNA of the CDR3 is TGTGCCAGCAGCTTAGTAGCTGTCCCCGCAGATACGCAGTATTTT. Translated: CASSLVAVPADTQYF.

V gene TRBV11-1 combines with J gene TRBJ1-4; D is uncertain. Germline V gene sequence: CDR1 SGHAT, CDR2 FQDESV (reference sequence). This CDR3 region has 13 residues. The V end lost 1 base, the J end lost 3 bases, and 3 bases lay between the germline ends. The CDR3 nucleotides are TGTGCCAGCAGCTTAGTATCTAATGAAAAACTGTTTTTT. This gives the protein CASSLVSNEKLFF.

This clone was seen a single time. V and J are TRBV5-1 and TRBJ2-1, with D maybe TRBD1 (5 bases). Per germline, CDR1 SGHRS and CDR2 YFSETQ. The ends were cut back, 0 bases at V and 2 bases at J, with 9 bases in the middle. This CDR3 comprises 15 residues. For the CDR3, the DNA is TGCGCCAGCAGCTTGGCAGGGAACCCCTACAATGAGCAGTTCTTC. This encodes CASSLAGNPYNEQFF.

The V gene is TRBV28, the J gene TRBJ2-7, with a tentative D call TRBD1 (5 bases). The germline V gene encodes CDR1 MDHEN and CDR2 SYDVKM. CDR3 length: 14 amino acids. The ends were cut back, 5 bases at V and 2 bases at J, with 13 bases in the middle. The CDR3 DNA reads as TGTGCCAGCAGTACGGCAGGGCAAACCTACGAGCAGTACTTC. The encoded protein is CASSTAGQTYEQYF.

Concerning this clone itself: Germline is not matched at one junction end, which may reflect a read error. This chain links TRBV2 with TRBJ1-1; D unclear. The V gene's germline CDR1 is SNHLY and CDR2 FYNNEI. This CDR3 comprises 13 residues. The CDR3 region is CASCERMNTEAFF. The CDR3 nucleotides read TGTGCCAGCTGTGAACGTATGAACACTGAAGCTTTCTTT.

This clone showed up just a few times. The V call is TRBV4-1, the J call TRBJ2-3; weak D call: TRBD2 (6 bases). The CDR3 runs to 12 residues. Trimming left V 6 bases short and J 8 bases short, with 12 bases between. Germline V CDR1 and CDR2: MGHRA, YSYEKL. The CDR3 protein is CASSQTRATQYF. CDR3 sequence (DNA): TGCGCCAGCAGTCAGACTAGGGCTACGCAGTATTTT.

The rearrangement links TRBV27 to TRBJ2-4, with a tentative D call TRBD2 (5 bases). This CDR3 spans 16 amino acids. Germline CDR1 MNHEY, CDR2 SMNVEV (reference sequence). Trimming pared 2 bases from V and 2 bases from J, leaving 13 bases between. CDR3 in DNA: TGTGCCAGCAGTTTAGAGGGTCGGAGAACCAAAAACATTCAGTACTTC. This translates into CASSLEGRRTKNIQYF.

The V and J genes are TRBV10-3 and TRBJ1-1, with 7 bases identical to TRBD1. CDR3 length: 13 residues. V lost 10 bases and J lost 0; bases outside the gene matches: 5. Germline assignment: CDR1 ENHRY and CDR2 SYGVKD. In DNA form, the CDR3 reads TGTGCCAGTTACAGGGGAATGAACACTGAAGCTTTCTTT. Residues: CASYRGMNTEAFF.

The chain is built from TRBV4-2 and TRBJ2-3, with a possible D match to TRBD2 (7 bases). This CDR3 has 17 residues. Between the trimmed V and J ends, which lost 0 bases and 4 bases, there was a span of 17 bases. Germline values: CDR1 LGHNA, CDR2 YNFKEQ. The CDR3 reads CASSQELGGGAADTQYF. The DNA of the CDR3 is TGTGCCAGCAGCCAAGAGCTCGGAGGGGGGGCGGCAGATACGCAGTATTTT.